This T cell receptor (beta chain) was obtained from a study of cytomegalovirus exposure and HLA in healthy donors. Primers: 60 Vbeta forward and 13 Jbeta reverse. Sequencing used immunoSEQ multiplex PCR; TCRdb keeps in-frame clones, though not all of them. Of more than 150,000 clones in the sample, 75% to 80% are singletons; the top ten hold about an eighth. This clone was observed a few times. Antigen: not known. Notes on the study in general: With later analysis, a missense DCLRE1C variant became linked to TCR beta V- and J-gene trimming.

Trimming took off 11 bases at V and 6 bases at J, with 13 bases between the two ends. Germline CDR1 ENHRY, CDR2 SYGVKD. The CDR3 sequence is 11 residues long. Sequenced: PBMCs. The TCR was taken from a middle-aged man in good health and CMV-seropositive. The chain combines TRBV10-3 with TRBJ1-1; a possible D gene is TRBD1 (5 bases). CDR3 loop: CAVRGAAEAFF. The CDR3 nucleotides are TGTGCCGTTAGGGGTGCCGCTGAAGCTTTCTTT.